This record concerns one T cell receptor (beta chain) sequence. Per the original data handling: Scientists estimated how many nucleated cells there were by amplifying reference gene primers. This table comes from immunoSEQ multiplex PCR, and its TCRdb copy is limited to in-frame clones, with some not included. D and trimming were read from the DNA, whereas the V and J calls and clone size are those reported in that table. The data hold 400,000 to 450,000 clones, with about nine tenths observed a single time. This sample is drawn from a study of blood T cell repertoires in COVID-19. Specimen: peripheral blood. This receptor was identified in a woman under 40 with active or convalescent COVID-19.

The CDR3 coding sequence is TGTGCCAGCAGAGCCCTGACAACAACTAATGAAAAACTGTTTTTT. It encodes CASRALTTTNEKLFF. The V call is TRBV2, the J call TRBJ1-4; D unresolved. The CDR3 spans 15 residues. The V gene lost 6 bases and the J gene lost 0 bases, with 11 bases spanning the gap. Germline CDR1 SNHLY, CDR2 FYNNEI.